This T cell receptor (beta chain) comes out of a study of blood T cell repertoires in COVID-19. The J segment lost 1 base and the V segment lost 5 bases, leaving 9 bases of the junction unmatched. There are 16 residues in the CDR3. Germline assignment: CDR1 MNHEY and CDR2 SMNVEV (reference sequence). TCRdb's table, derived via immunoSEQ multiplex PCR, lists solely in-frame clones and lacks some. In the table there are some 260,000 clones, approximately 80% of which are singletons. This clone was observed once. The sample taken for sequencing was peripheral blood. V usage is TRBV27 and J usage is TRBJ1-1, with 8 bases aligning to TRBD1. The receptor's source is a woman older than 75 with active or convalescent COVID-19. The CDR3 DNA reads TGTGCCAGCAGTCTCCGTCCCGGGACAGGGAACACTGAAGCTTTCTTT. Translation: CASSLRPGTGNTEAFF.